The rows below give T cell receptor beta chains drawn from one sample of a study of beta chain features in type 1 diabetes. Profiling relied on immunoSEQ multiplex PCR, and the TCRdb table lists in-frame clones only, not all of them. In the table there are about 340,000 clones, 8% of which are singletons. The sequenced sample consisted of central memory CD4+ T cells from blood. The source of these receptors is a woman aged 18-30 years in good health. Each CDR3 is given with its conserved first and last residue. A D gene is named only where the DNA matches it firmly. Where a row states a size, it is once, few, many or the class of an expanded clone; other rows omit it.

size: -; J: TRBJ2-7; length: 16; D: TRBD2; V: TRBV7-2; DNA: TGTGCCAGCAGCTCCCCGGGACTAGCGGGCCGCTACGAGCAGTACTTC; CDR3: CASSSPGLAGRYEQYF
size: few; J: TRBJ2-5; length: 13; D: -; V: TRBV27; DNA: TGTGCCAGCAGTCCACGACTAGGAGAGACCCAGTACTTC; CDR3: CASSPRLGETQYF
size: -; J: TRBJ1-5; length: 15; D: -; V: TRBV4-3; DNA: TGCGCCAGCAGCCAAGACTGGAATAGCAATCAGCCCCAGCATTTT; CDR3: CASSQDWNSNQPQHF
size: few; J: TRBJ2-5; length: 15; D: -; V: TRBV7-2; DNA: TGTGCCAGCAGCTTAAGAGAGCGACGCCTAGAGACCCAGTACTTC; CDR3: CASSLRERRLETQYF
size: -; J: TRBJ2-1; length: 14; D: TRBD2; V: TRBV5-4; DNA: TGTGCCAGCAGCTTCGCTAGCGGGTACAATGAGCAGTTCTTC; CDR3: CASSFASGYNEQFF
size: few; J: TRBJ2-1; length: 16; D: TRBD2; V: TRBV2; DNA: TGTGCCAGCAGTGAGCAAACTAGCGGGAGGTCCAATGAGCAGTTCTTC; CDR3: CASSEQTSGRSNEQFF
size: many; J: TRBJ2-7; length: 15; D: TRBD2; V: TRBV23-1; DNA: TGCGCCAGCAGTCGATGGACTAGCGGGACCTACGAGCAGTACTTC; CDR3: CASSRWTSGTYEQYF
size: -; J: TRBJ2-7; length: 14; D: TRBD1; V: TRBV2; DNA: TGTGCCACCTCCGGGACAGGGGTCCCCTACGAGCAGTACTTC; CDR3: CATSGTGVPYEQYF
size: few; J: TRBJ2-7; length: 15; D: -; V: TRBV5-1; DNA: TGCGCCAGCAGCTTGAATCTCGGGAGCCACTACGAGCAGTACTTC; CDR3: CASSLNLGSHYEQYF
size: few; J: TRBJ1-5; length: 14; D: -; V: TRBV11-2; DNA: TGTGCCAGCAGCTTGTCAATGGGGTTTCAGCCCCAGCATTTT; CDR3: CASSLSMGFQPQHF
size: -; J: TRBJ2-7; length: 19; D: TRBD1; V: TRBV18; DNA: TGTGCCAGCGCATCGGCCGGGACAGGGGGCGCCGGGAGGGCCTACGAGCAGTACTTC; CDR3: CASASAGTGGAGRAYEQYF
size: -; J: TRBJ2-7; length: 13; D: TRBD2; V: TRBV2; DNA: TGTGCCAGCAGTAGCGGGGGCCCCTACGAGCAGTACTTC; CDR3: CASSSGGPYEQYF
size: few; J: TRBJ2-5; length: 15; D: -; V: TRBV19; DNA: TGTGCCAGTAGTATAGATGGCGGCAGGGTCCAGACCCAGTACTTC; CDR3: CASSIDGGRVQTQYF
size: few; J: TRBJ1-1; length: 12; D: -; V: TRBV5-6; DNA: TGTGCCAGCAGCTTGCATGGGGCCGAAGCTTTCTTT; CDR3: CASSLHGAEAFF
size: few; J: TRBJ2-4; length: 14; D: TRBD1; V: TRBV11-1; DNA: TGTGCCAGCAGCGGACCGGGACAGCGAAACATTCAGTACTTC; CDR3: CASSGPGQRNIQYF
size: few; J: TRBJ2-5; length: 15; D: -; V: TRBV5-1; DNA: TGCGCCAGCAGCTTACAGGCCAGGTCACAAGAGACCCAGTACTTC; CDR3: CASSLQARSQETQYF
size: many; J: TRBJ2-6; length: 15; D: -; V: TRBV2; DNA: TGTGCCAGCAGTCGGGTCATCTCTGGGGCCAACGTCCTGACTTTC; CDR3: CASSRVISGANVLTF
size: few; J: TRBJ2-4; length: 15; D: -; V: TRBV6-5; DNA: TGTGCCAGCAGTCCCGCCGATTTTAGCCAAAACATTCAGTACTTC; CDR3: CASSPADFSQNIQYF
size: many; J: TRBJ2-5; length: 15; D: -; V: TRBV28; DNA: TGTGCCAGCAGTTTAGTACCCGAGAGGGGAAAGACCCAGTACTTC; CDR3: CASSLVPERGKTQYF
size: -; J: TRBJ2-3; length: 15; D: TRBD2; V: TRBV9; DNA: TGTGCCAGCAGCGTGGTAGGACTAGCGACAGATACGCAGTATTTT; CDR3: CASSVVGLATDTQYF
size: -; J: TRBJ2-3; length: 16; D: -; V: TRBV7-2; DNA: TGTGCCAGCAGCTTAGGCGGCTCATCTAACACAGATACGCAGTATTTT; CDR3: CASSLGGSSNTDTQYF
size: -; J: TRBJ1-5; length: 15; D: -; V: TRBV6-1; DNA: TGTGCCAGCACCAGACAGGCCCGGGGGGATCAGCCCCAGCATTTT; CDR3: CASTRQARGDQPQHF